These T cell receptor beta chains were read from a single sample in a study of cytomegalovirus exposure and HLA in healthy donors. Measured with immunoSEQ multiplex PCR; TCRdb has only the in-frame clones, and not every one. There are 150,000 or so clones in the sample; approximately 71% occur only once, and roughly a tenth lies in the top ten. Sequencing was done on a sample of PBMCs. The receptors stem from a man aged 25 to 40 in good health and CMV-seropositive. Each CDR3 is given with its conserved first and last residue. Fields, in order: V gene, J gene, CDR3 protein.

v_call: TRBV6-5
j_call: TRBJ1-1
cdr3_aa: CASSRHGTEAFF

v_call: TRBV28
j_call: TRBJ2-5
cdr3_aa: CASSLQETQYF

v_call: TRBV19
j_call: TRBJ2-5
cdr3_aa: CASSRGSLFGELETQYF

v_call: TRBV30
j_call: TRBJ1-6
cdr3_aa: CAWSRQLNSPLHF

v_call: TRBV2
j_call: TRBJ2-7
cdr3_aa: CASSERKTSVYEQYF

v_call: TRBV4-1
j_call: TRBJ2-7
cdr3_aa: CASSPTENYEQYF

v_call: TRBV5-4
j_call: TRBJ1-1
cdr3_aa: CASSSPVRGATEAFF

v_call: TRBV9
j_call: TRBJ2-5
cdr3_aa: CASSTPGTQYF

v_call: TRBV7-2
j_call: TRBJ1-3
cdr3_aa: CASSLSVGGNTIYF

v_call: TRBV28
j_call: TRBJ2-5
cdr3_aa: CASSESGGETQYF

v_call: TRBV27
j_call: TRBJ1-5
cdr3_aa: CASSGEREIGQPQHF

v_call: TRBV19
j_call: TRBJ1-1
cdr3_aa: CASSTRVGGQAEAFF

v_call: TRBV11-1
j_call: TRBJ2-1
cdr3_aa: CASSSGTSAPGEQFF

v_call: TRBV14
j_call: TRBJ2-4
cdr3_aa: CASSQEGLAGELLAKNIQYF

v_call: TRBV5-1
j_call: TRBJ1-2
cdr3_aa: CASSPRSDGYTF

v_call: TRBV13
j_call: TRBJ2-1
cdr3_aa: CASSSYNEQFF

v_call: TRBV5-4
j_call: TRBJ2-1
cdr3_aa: CASSPKQTAYSYNEQFF

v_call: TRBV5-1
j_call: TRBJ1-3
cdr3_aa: CASSLAGGFSGNTIYF

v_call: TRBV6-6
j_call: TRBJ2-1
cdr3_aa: CASRKARVSSYNEQFF

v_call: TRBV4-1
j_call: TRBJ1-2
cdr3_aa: CASSQAGGYGYTF

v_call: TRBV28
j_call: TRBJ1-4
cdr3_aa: CASTQIGGGEKLFF

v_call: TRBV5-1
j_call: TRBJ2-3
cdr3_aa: CASSRTGLTDTQYF

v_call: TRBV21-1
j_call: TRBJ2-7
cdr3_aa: CASSKWGGRGSYEQYF

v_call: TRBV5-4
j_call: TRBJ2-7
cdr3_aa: CASSPGTRQYEQYF

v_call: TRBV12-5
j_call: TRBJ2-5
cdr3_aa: CASGPRGLSETQYF

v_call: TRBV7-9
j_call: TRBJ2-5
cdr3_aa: CASSVSGRRETQYF

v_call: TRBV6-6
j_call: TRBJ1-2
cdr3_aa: CASSLQGNYGYTF

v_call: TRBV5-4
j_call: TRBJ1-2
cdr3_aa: CASSLLGQGNYGYTF

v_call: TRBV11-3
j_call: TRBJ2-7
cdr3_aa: CASSSRPPGQAGYEQYF

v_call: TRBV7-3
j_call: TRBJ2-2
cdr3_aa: CASSSLLAFRTGELFF

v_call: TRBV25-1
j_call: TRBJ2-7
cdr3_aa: CASISSVGTYEQYF

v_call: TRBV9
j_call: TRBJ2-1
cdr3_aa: CASSAGTSGSNEQFF

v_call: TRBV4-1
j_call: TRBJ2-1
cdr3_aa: CASSQTSGGYNEQFF

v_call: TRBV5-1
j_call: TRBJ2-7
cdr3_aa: CASSLEQGVNEQYF

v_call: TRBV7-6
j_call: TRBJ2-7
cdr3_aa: CASSLASVSYEQYF

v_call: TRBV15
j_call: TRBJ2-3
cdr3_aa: CATSRITYTDTQYF

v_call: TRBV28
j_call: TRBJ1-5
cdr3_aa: CASSALQGDQPQHF

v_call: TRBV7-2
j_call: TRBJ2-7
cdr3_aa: CASSQDQTGGEQYF

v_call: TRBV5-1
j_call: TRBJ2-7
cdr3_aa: CASSLTRQVNEQYF

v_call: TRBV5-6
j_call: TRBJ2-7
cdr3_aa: CASSPRYRDTSYEQYF

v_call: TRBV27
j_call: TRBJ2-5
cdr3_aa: CASSQYKLAGEVETQYF

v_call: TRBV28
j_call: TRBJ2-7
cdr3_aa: CASSPGTGALLGYEQYF

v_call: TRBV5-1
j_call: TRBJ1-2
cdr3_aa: CASSLGTRNYGYTF

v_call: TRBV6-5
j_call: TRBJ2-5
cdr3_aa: CVSSIGQGGETQYF

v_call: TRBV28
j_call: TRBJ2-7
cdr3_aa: CASSATGQGMSEQYF